These T cell receptor beta chains were read from a single sample in a study of T cell responses to AZD1222 COVID-19 vaccine. Produced via immunoSEQ multiplex PCR; TCRdb's table is partial and in-frame only. Of roughly 120,000 clones listed, 70% to 90% are singletons. This sample comprised peripheral blood, obtained 28 days after the second AZD1222 dose. These receptor sequences come from an adult who received the AZD1222 COVID-19 vaccine. Each CDR3 is given with its conserved first and last residue. Each record gives: J gene, V gene, clone size, CDR3 protein. The listing skips clone size in some rows; elsewhere it reads once, few, many or a size class.

TRBJ1-2,TRBV11-2,.,CASSLGGHSNYGYTF
TRBJ1-1,TRBV7-9,once,CASSRVSGQGVKDTEAFF
TRBJ2-2,TRBV13,once,CASSLQGAILGELFF
TRBJ1-1,TRBV3-1/TRBV3-2,.,CASSQAGDRLHTEAFF
TRBJ1-1,TRBV24-1,few,CATSEVRQGSGNTEAFF
TRBJ2-7,TRBV6-5,.,CASSYLAYEQYF
TRBJ1-1,TRBV5-4,.,CASSGQRNTEAFF
TRBJ2-5,TRBV4-1,.,CASTQVGLAGAEAETQYF
TRBJ1-2,TRBV11-2,few,CASSPDGGDPWGYTF
TRBJ2-1,TRBV27,.,CASRPNYNEQFF
TRBJ1-2,TRBV13,.,CASSLGREGVQDGYTF
TRBJ2-5,TRBV7-9,.,CASSSRQWETQYF